This TCR beta chain was profiled in a study of T cell repertoires in cytomegalovirus infection. In the study overall: It was the public TCR beta signatures that indicated both CMV infection and matching HLA type. Study-level points and caveats: HLA-C-restricted, CMV-specific TCR beta clonotypes were dominant ex vivo.

This clonotype came up a few times. The antigen is not known. The length of the CDR3 is 16 residues. With 3 bases clipped from V and 8 bases from J, the junction kept 11 bases outside the gene matches. Germline CDR1 reads SGHAT; CDR2 reads FQNNGV. MiXCR was run by TCRdb on the reads, yielding one entry per CDR3 protein. This sample has more than 150,000 distinct CDR3 sequences, with roughly 19% found just once. V gene TRBV11-2 combines with J gene TRBJ2-2; 8 bases fit TRBD1. The sample comprised PBMCs. The TCR was taken from a human donor in good health (CMV status not recorded). Some clones in this sample may be carry-over from other donors' samples. This chain's CDR3 is CASSFSQGAWTGELFF. In nucleotides, the CDR3 is TGTGCCAGCAGCTTCAGTCAGGGGGCGTGGACGGGGGAGCTGTTTTTT.